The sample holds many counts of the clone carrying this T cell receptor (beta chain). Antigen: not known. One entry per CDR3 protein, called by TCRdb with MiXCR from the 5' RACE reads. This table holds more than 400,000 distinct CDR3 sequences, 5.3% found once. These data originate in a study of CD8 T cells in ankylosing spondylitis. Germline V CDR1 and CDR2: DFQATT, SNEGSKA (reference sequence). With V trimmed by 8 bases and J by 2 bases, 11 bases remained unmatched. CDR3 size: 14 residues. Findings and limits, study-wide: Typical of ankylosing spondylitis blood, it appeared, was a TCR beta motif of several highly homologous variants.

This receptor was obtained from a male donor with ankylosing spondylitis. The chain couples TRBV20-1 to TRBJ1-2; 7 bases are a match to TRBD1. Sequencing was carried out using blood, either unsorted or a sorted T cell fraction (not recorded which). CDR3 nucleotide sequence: TGCAGTCCCAGAGAGGGGGGACAGAACTATGGCTACACCTTC. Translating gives CSPREGGQNYGYTF.